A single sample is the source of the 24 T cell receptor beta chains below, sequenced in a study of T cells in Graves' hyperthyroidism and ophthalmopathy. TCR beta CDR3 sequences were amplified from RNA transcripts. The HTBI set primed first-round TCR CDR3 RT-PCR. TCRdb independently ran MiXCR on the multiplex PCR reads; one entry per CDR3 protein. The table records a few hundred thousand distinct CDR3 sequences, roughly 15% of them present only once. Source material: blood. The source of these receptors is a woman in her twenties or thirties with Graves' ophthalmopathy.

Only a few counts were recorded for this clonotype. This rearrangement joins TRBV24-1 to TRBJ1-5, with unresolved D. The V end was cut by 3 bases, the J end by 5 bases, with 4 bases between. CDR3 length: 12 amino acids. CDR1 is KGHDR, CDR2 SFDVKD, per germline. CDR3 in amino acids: CATSDPDQPQHF. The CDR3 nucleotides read TGTGCCACCAGTGATCCGGATCAGCCCCAGCATTTT.

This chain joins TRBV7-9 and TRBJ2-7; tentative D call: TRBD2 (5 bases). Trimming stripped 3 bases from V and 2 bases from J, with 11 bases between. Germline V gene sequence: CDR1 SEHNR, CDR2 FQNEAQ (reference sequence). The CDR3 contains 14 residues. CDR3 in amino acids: CASSFEGAAYEQYF. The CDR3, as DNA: TGTGCCAGCAGCTTTGAGGGAGCTGCCTACGAGCAGTACTTC.

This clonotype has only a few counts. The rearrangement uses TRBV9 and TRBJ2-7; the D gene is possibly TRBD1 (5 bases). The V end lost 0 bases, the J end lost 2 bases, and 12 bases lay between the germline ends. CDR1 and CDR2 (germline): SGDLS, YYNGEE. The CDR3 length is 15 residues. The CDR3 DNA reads TGTGCCAGCAGCGTAGGACAGTCCTTAACCTACGAGCAGTACTTC. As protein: CASSVGQSLTYEQYF.

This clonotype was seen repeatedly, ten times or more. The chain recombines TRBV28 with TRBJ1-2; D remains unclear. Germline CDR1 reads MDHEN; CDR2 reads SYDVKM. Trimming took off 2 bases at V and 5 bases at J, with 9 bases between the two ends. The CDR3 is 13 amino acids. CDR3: CASSLMVQYGYTF. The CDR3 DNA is TGTGCCAGCAGTTTAATGGTACAGTATGGCTACACCTTC.

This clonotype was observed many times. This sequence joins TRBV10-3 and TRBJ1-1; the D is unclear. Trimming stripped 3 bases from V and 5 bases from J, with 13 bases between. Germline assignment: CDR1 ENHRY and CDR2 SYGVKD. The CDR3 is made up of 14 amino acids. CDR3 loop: CAISDGSLWTEAFF. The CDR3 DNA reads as TGTGCCATCAGTGATGGATCTTTATGGACTGAAGCTTTCTTT.

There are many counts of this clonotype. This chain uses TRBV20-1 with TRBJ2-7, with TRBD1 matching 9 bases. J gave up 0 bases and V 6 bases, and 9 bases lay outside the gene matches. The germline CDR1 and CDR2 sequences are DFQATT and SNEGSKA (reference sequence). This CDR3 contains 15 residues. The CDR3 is CSAVPGTGISYEQYF. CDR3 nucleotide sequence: TGCAGTGCGGTCCCGGGGACAGGGATCTCCTACGAGCAGTACTTC.

CDR3 coding DNA: TGTGCCAGCAGCTTAACGCCCGAGTCGAACACTGAAGCTTTCTTT. It is translated as CASSLTPESNTEAFF. The rearrangement uses TRBV7-3 and TRBJ1-1; unclear D gene. V lost 0 bases and J lost 1, with 9 bases in between. Germline CDR1 and CDR2: SGHTA and FQGTGA. The CDR3 contains 15 residues.

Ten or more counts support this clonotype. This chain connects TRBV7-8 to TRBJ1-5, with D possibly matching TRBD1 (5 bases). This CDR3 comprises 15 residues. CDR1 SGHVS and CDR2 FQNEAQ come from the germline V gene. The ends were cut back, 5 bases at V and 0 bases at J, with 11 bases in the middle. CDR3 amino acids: CASSPPGTSNQPQHF. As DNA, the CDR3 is TGTGCCAGCAGCCCCCCCGGGACTAGCAATCAGCCCCAGCATTTT.

In DNA form, the CDR3 reads TGTGCCAGCAGTGGGTCGGCAGGTTATCAGCCCCAGCATTTT. It codes for CASSGSAGYQPQHF. The chain couples TRBV6-1 to TRBJ1-5; D gene ambiguous. V lost 4 bases and J 5 bases, leaving 12 bases between the germline ends. The CDR3 totals 14 residues. Germline V gene data show CDR1 as MNHNS and CDR2 as SASEGT.

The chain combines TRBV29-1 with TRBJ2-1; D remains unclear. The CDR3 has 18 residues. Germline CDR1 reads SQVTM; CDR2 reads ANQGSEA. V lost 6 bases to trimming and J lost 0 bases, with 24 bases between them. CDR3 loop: CSVYPESDFLSSYNEQFF. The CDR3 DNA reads TGCAGCGTCTACCCAGAATCAGATTTTCTGAGCTCCTACAATGAGCAGTTCTTC.

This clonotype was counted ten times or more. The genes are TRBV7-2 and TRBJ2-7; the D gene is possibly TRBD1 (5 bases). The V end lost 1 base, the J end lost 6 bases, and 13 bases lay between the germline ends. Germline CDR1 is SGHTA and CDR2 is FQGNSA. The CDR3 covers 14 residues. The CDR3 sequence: CASSLVAGWCEQYF. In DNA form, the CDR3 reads TGTGCCAGCAGCTTAGTGGCAGGGTGGTGCGAGCAGTACTTC.

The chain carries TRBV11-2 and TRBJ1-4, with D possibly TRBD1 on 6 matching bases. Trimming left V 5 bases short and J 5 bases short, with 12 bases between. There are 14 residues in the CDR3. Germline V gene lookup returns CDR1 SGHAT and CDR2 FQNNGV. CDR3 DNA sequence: TGTGCCAGCAGCCATAAAGGGGGAAATGAAAAACTGTTTTTT. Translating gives CASSHKGGNEKLFF. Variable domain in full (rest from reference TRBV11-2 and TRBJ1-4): EAGVAQSPRYKIIEKRQSVAFWCNPISGHATLYWYQQILGQGPKLLIQFQNNGVVDDSQLPKDRFSAERLKGVDSTLKIQPAKLEDSAVYLCASSHKGGNEKLFFGSGTQLSVL.

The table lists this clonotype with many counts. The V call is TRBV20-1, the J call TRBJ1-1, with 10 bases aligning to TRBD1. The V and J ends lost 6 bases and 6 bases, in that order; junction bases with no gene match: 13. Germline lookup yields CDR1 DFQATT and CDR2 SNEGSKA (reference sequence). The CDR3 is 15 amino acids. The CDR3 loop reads CSAPRQGATIPEAFF. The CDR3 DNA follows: TGCAGTGCACCTCGACAGGGGGCGACGATTCCTGAAGCTTTCTTT.

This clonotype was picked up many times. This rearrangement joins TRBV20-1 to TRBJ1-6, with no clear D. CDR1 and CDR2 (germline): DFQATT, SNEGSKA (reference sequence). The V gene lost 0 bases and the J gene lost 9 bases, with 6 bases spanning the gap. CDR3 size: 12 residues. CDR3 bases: TGCAGTGCTAGAGAGGGATTTTCACCCCTCCACTTT. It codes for CSAREGFSPLHF.

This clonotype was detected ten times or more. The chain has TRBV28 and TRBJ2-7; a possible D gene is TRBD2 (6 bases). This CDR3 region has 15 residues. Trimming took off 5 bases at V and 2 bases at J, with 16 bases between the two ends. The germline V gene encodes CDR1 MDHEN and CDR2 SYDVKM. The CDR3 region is CASSRVGGATYEQYF. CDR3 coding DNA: TGTGCCAGCAGTCGCGTCGGGGGAGCAACCTACGAGCAGTACTTC.

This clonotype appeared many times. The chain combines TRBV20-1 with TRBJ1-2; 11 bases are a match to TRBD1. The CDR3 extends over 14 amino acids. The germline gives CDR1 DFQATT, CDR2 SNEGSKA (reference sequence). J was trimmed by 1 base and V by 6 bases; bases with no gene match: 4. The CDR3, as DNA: TGCAGTGCGGGACAGGGGGTTGGTAACTATGGCTACACCTTC. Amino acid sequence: CSAGQGVGNYGYTF.

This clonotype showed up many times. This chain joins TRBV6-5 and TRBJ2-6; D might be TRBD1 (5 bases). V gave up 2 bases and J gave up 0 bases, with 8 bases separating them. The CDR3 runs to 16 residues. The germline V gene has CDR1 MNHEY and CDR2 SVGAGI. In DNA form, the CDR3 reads TGTGCCAGCAGTTACGGCAGGGTCTCTGGGGCCAACGTCCTGACTTTC. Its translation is CASSYGRVSGANVLTF.

The DNA of the CDR3 is TGTGCCAGCCAAAATTTAGCCAAAAACATTCAGTACTTC. This sequence encodes CASQNLAKNIQYF. The chain couples TRBV6-1 to TRBJ2-4; D unclear. Trimming pared 8 bases from V and 0 bases from J, leaving 8 bases between. The V gene's germline CDR1 is MNHNS and CDR2 SASEGT. The CDR3 is 13 amino acids.

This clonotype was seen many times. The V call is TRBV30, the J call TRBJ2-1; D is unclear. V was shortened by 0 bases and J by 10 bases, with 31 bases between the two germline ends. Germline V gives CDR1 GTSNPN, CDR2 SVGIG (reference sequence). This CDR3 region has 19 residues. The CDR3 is CAWSVPAADVYFLYREQFF. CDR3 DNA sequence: TGTGCCTGGAGTGTACCGGCGGCGGACGTTTATTTTCTCTACCGGGAGCAGTTCTTC. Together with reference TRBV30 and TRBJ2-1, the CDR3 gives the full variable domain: SQTIHQWPATLVQPVGSPLSLECTVEGTSNPNLYWYRQAAGRGLQLLFYSVGIGQISSEVPQNLSASRPQDRQFILSSKKLLLSDSGFYLCAWSVPAADVYFLYREQFFGPGTRLTVL.

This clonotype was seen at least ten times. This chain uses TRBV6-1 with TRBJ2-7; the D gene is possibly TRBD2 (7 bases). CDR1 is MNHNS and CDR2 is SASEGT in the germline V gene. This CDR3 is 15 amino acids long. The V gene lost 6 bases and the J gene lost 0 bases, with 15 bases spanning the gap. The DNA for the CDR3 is TGTGCCAGCAGAATCGGGGGCGGGAGCTCCTACGAGCAGTACTTC. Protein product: CASRIGGGSSYEQYF.

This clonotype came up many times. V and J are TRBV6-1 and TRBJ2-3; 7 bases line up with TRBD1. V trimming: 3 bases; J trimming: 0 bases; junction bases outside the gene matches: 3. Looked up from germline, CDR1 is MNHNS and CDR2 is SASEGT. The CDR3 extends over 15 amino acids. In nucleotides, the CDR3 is TGTGCCAGCAGTGAGGACAGGACTAGCACAGATACGCAGTATTTT. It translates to CASSEDRTSTDTQYF.

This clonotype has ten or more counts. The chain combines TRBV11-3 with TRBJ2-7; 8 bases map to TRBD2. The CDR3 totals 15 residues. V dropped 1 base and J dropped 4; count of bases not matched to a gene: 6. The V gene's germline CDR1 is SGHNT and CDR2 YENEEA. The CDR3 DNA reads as TGTGCCAGCAGCTTAGGTGGCGGGGGGTTGTACGAGCAGTACTTC. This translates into CASSLGGGGLYEQYF.

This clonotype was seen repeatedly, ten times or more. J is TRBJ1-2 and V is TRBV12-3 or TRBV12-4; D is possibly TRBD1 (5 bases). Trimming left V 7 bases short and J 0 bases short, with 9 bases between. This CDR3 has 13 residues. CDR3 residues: CASTSGANYGYTF. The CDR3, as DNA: TGTGCCAGCACCTCGGGGGCTAACTATGGCTACACCTTC.

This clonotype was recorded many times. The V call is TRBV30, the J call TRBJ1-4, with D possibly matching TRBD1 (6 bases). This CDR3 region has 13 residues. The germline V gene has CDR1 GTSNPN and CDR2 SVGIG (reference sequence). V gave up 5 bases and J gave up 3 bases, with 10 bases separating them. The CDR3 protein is CAWETGSNEKLFF. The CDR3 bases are TGTGCCTGGGAGACAGGCTCTAATGAAAAACTGTTTTTT.